The 16 T cell receptor beta chains below were found in one sample sequenced in a study of shared clonotypes between healthy human individuals. Generated by immunoSEQ multiplex PCR, the TCRdb table keeps only in-frame clones and is missing some. The sample lists millions of clones, roughly 95% occurring once. The sequencing input was naive CD4+ T cells sorted from blood. Subset in this sample: CD45RA+ positively selected. Every receptor here comes from a man younger than 35 in good health.

The J gene is TRBJ2-2, the V gene TRBV10-1; D unclear. The germline V gene has CDR1 WNHNN and CDR2 SYGVQD (reference sequence). The CDR3 spans 12 residues. V gave up 9 bases and J gave up 3 bases, with 8 bases separating them. CDR3 nucleotides: TGCGCCAGTCGACACGACACCGGGGAGCTGTTTTTT. Translated, it gives CASRHDTGELFF.

The genes are TRBV5-5 and TRBJ2-7; tentatively, D is TRBD1 (5 bases). Trimming removed 1 base at V and 2 bases at J, with 7 bases between. This CDR3 has 13 residues. Per the germline V gene, CDR1 is SGHKS and CDR2 is YYEKEE (reference sequence). CDR3 DNA sequence: TGTGCCAGCAGCTTGACAGGTCCCTACGAGCAGTACTTC. It codes for CASSLTGPYEQYF.

The rearrangement joins TRBV7-8 to TRBJ2-3; the D gene could be TRBD1 or TRBD2 (6 bases each). The germline CDR1 and CDR2 sequences are SGHVS and FQNEAQ. The CDR3 consists of 14 residues. Trimming removed 5 bases from V and 5 bases from J, with 14 bases in between. CDR3 protein: CASSPTGAGDTQYF. For the CDR3, the DNA is TGTGCCAGCAGCCCGACGGGGGCAGGAGATACGCAGTATTTT. Full variable domain (outside the CDR3, taken from reference TRBV7-8 and TRBJ2-3): GAGVSQSPRYKVAKRGQDVALRCDPISGHVSLFWYQQALGQGPEFLTYFQNEAQLDKSGLPSDRFFAERPEGSVSTLKIQRTQQEDSAVYLCASSPTGAGDTQYFGPGTRLTVL.

As to this clone: Other DNA sequences of this sample code for an identical CDR3. The V gene is TRBV28, the J gene TRBJ2-2; either TRBD1 or TRBD2 may supply D (5 bases each). The CDR3 has 15 residues. Germline assignment: CDR1 MDHEN and CDR2 SYDVKM. V was cut by 3 bases and J by 4 bases, with 12 bases left in between. The CDR3 DNA reads as TGTGCCAGCAGTTTGGGACGGGCGGGCACCGGGGAGCTGTTTTTT. Its protein is CASSLGRAGTGELFF.

The chain uses TRBV29-1 and TRBJ1-4, with D uncertain. The germline V gene encodes CDR1 SQVTM and CDR2 ANQGSEA. The CDR3 is 13 residues long. The V end lost 8 bases, the J end lost 0 bases, and 10 bases lay between the germline ends. The chain's CDR3 is CSFCITTNEKLFF. As DNA, the CDR3 is TGCAGCTTTTGTATTACAACTAATGAAAAACTGTTTTTT.

The J gene is TRBJ2-5, the V gene TRBV2; perhaps TRBD2 as D (5 bases). V lost 5 bases, J lost 5 bases, and 15 bases lay in between. This CDR3 is 14 amino acids long. Germline loops: CDR1 SNHLY, CDR2 FYNNEI. The CDR3 DNA sequence: TGTGCCAGCAGTTCCTCGGGGTTCGGGGAGACCCAGTACTTC. It translates to CASSSSGFGETQYF.

The chain links TRBV10-3 to TRBJ1-3; 7 bases are a match to TRBD1. Looked up from germline, CDR1 is ENHRY and CDR2 is SYGVKD. CDR3 length: 17 residues. V was pared by 6 bases and J by 0 bases, with 11 bases of the junction left unmatched. CDR3 bases: TGTGCCATCAGCCGGGACAGCCTTACCGACTCTGGAAACACCATATATTTT. It is translated as CAISRDSLTDSGNTIYF.

CDR3 coding DNA: TGTGCCAGCAGCTTAGACGGACTCTGGACGGCAACTTACCCGGGAACTGAAGCTTTCTTT. It is translated as CASSLDGLWTATYPGTEAFF. The genes are TRBV11-2 and TRBJ1-1; D remains unclear. Germline CDR1 reads SGHAT; CDR2 reads FQNNGV. Trimming cost V 0 bases and J 5 bases, with 28 bases left between them. The CDR3 is made up of 20 amino acids.

The chain combines TRBV5-1 with TRBJ2-2; 7 bases align to TRBD1. With 0 bases clipped from V and 4 bases from J, the junction kept 3 bases outside the gene matches. The CDR3 is 15 residues long. Per the germline V gene, CDR1 is SGHRS and CDR2 is YFSETQ. CDR3 region: CASSLASGGTGELFF. CDR3 nucleotide sequence: TGCGCCAGCAGCTTGGCCTCAGGGGGCACCGGGGAGCTGTTTTTT.

The chain recombines TRBV5-6 with TRBJ1-4, with D perhaps matching TRBD1 (5 bases). Trimming removed 7 bases from V and 3 bases from J, with 19 bases in between. The CDR3 totals 16 residues. Looked up from germline, CDR1 is SGHDT and CDR2 is YYEEEE. The CDR3 DNA reads TGTGCCAGCGGCTCGCTTCAGGGAAGGCCTAATGAAAAACTGTTTTTT. Amino acids: CASGSLQGRPNEKLFF.

In this sample, this clone turned up once. The chain joins TRBV14 to TRBJ1-1, with D perhaps matching TRBD1 (5 bases). This CDR3 comprises 15 residues. V lost 1 base and J 3 bases, leaving 12 bases between the germline ends. CDR1 and CDR2 (germline): SGHDN, FVKESK. CDR3 DNA: TGTGCCAGCAGCCAAGTTTGGGGGTTGTACACTGAAGCTTTCTTT. It yields the protein CASSQVWGLYTEAFF.

V usage is TRBV10-3 and J usage is TRBJ2-3; D unresolved. This CDR3 has 14 amino acids. The ends were cut back, 6 bases at V and 4 bases at J, with 14 bases in the middle. Germline V gene sequence: CDR1 ENHRY, CDR2 SYGVKD. CDR3 in DNA: TGTGCCATCAGGGTTGCTTCGGGTGCAGATACGCAGTATTTT. It encodes CAIRVASGADTQYF.

V and J are TRBV5-1 and TRBJ2-1; TRBD2 aligns across 8 bases. V dropped 7 bases and J dropped 3; count of bases not matched to a gene: 15. The germline gives CDR1 SGHRS, CDR2 YFSETQ. The CDR3 loop spans 17 amino acids. CDR3 coding DNA: TGCGCCAGCGGTAGCGGGACGAATTACCCTCACTACAATGAGCAGTTCTTC. This codes for CASGSGTNYPHYNEQFF.

Comment on this clone: At the DNA level, this CDR3 is encoded by other sequences in the same sample as well. V is TRBV5-4 and J is TRBJ1-3; 8 nucleotides align to TRBD1. Germline CDR1 reads SGHNT; CDR2 reads YYREEE (reference sequence). The CDR3 sequence is 14 residues long. Losses at the gene ends were 4 bases for V and 8 bases for J; bases not matched to a gene: 8. The CDR3, as DNA: TGTGCCAGCAGCACCCAGGGGGCGAGGGACACCATATATTTT. This encodes CASSTQGARDTIYF. Based on the CDR3 plus reference TRBV5-4 and TRBJ1-3, the full variable domain is ETGVTQSPTHLIKTRGQQVTLRCSSQSGHNTVSWYQQALGQGPQFIFQYYREEENGRGNFPPRFSGLQFPNYSSELNVNALELDDSALYLCASSTQGARDTIYFGEGSWLTVV.

The V call is TRBV7-9, the J call TRBJ1-1; tentatively, D is TRBD1 (5 bases). CDR1 and CDR2 from the germline V gene are SEHNR and FQNEAQ (reference sequence). This CDR3 comprises 14 residues. V lost 0 bases and J lost 1, with 6 bases in between. CDR3 nucleotides: TGTGCCAGCAGCTTAGCGGGGCAGAACACTGAAGCTTTCTTT. This gives the protein CASSLAGQNTEAFF.

J is TRBJ1-6 and V is TRBV4-1; no clear D gene. The CDR3 runs to 16 residues. V lost 1 base and J lost 5, with 12 bases in between. The germline V gene has CDR1 MGHRA and CDR2 YSYEKL. The CDR3 bases are TGCGCCAGCAGCCAAGGTGGATTGTGGGATAATTCACCCCTCCACTTT. Amino acids: CASSQGGLWDNSPLHF.